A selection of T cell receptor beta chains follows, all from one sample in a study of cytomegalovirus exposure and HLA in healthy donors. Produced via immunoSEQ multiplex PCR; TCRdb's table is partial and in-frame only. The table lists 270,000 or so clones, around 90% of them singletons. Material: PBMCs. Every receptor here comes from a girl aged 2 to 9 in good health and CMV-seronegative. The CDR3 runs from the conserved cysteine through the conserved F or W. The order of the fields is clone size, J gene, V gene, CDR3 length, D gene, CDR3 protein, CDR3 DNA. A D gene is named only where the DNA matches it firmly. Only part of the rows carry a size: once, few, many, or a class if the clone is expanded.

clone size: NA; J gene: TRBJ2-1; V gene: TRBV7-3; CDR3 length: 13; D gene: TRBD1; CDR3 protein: CASSLDRVNEQFF; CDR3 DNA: TGTGCCAGCAGCCTGGACAGGGTCAATGAGCAGTTCTTC
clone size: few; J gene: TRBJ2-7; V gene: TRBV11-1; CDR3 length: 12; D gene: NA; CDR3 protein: CASSYREYEQYF; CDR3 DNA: TGTGCCAGCAGTTACAGGGAGTACGAGCAGTACTTC
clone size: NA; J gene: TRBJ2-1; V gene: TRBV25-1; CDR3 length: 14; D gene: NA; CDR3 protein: CASSDTRQNNEQFF; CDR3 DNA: TGTGCCAGCAGTGATACTAGGCAGAACAATGAGCAGTTCTTC
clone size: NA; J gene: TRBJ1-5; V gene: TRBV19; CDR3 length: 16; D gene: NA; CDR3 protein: CASSIDISGGNQPQHF; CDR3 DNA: TGTGCCAGTAGTATAGACATTTCGGGAGGCAATCAGCCCCAGCATTTT
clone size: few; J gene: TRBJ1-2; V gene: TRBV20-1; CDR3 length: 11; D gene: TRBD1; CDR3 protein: CRGQLNYGYTF; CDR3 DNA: TGCCGGGGACAGCTTAACTATGGCTACACCTTC
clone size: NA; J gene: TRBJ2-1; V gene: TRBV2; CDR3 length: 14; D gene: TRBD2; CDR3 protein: CASSGLAGGDEQFF; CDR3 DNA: TGTGCCAGCAGTGGACTAGCGGGAGGGGATGAGCAGTTCTTC
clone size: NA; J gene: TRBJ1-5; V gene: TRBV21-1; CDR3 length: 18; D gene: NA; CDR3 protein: CASMGTGARGCSNQPQHF; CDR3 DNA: TGTGCCAGCATGGGGACAGGGGCGCGGGGATGTAGCAATCAGCCCCAGCATTTT
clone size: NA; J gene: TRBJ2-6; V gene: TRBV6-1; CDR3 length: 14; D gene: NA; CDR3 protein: CASRNLGGANVLTF; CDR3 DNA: TGTGCCAGCAGGAACCTAGGTGGGGCCAACGTCCTGACTTTC
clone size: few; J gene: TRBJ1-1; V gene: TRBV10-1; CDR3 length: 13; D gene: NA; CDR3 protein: CASSNKLNTEAFF; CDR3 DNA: TGCGCCAGCAGTAATAAATTGAACACTGAAGCTTTCTTT
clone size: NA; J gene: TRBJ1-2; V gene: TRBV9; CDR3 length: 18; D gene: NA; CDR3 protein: CASSVTVTPIESQNGYTF; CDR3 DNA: TGTGCCAGCAGCGTAACAGTCACCCCCATTGAATCCCAAAATGGCTACACCTTC
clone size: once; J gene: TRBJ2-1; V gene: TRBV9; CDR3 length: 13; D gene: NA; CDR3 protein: CASSVEPSNEQFF; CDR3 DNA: TGTGCCAGCAGCGTAGAGCCTTCGAATGAGCAGTTCTTC
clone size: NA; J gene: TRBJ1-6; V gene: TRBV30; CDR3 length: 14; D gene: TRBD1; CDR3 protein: CAWSARTGDSPLHF; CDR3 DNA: TGTGCCTGGAGCGCGCGGACAGGGGATTCACCCCTCCACTTT
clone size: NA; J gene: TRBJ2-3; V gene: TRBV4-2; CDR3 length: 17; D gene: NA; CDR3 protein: CASSQELAGSLTDTQYF; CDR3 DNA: TGTGCCAGCAGCCAAGAGCTTGCCGGGAGTCTGACAGATACGCAGTATTTT
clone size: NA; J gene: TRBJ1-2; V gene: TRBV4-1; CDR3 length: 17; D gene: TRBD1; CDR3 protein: CASSGETGWIGIYGYTF; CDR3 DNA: TGCGCCAGCAGCGGAGAGACAGGGTGGATAGGGATCTATGGCTACACCTTC
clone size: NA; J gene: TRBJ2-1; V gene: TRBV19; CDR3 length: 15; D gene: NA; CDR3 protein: CASSVVEGSYNEQFF; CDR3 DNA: TGTGCCAGTTCGGTGGTGGAGGGCTCCTACAATGAGCAGTTCTTC
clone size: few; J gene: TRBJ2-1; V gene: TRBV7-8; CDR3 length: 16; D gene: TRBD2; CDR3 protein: CASSLSGGTVYNEQFF; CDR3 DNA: TGTGCCAGCAGCTTAAGCGGGGGAACCGTCTACAATGAGCAGTTCTTC
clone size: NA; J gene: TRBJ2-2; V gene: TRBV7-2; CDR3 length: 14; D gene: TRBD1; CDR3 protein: CASSLTGGTGELFF; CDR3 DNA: TGTGCCAGCAGCTTGACAGGGGGCACCGGGGAGCTGTTTTTT
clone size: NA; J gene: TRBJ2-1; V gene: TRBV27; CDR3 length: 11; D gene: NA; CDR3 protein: CASLSANEQFF; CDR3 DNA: TGTGCCAGCCTTAGCGCTAATGAGCAGTTCTTC
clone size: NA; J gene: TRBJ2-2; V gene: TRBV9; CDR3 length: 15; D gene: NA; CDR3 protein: CASSPHGGVNGELFF; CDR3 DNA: TGTGCCAGCAGCCCACACGGCGGGGTTAACGGGGAGCTGTTTTTT
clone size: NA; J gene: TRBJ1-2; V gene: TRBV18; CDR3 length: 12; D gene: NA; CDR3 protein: CASSPEAYGYTF; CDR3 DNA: TGTGCCAGCTCACCGGAGGCCTATGGCTACACCTTC
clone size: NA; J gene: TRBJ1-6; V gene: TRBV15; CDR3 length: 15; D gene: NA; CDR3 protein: CATSRQQGINSPLHF; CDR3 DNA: TGTGCCACCAGCCGTCAACAGGGAATAAATTCACCCCTCCACTTT
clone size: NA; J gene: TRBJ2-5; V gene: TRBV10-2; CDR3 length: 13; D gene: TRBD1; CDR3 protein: CASSEDRVETQYF; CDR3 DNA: TGCGCCAGCAGTGAGGACAGGGTAGAGACCCAGTACTTC
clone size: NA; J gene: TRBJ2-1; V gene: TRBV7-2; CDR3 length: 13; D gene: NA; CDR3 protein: CASSWRGGEEQFF; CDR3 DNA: TGTGCCAGCAGCTGGCGCGGCGGGGAGGAGCAGTTCTTC
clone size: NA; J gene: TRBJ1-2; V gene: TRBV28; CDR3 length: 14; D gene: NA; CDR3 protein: CASSLGSDRWGYTF; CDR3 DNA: TGTGCCAGCAGTTTAGGTTCGGACAGATGGGGCTACACCTTC
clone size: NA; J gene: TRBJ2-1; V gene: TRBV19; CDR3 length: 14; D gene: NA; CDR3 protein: CASSTVGTGNEQFF; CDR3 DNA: TGTGCCAGTAGTACCGTGGGGACTGGCAATGAGCAGTTCTTC
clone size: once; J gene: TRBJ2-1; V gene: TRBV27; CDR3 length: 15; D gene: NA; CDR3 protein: CASSLLRSRETEQFF; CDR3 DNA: TGTGCCAGCAGTTTATTAAGGTCCCGGGAAACCGAGCAGTTCTTC
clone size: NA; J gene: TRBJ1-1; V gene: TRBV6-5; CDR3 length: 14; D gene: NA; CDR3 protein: CASSYRQLNTEAFF; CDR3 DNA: TGTGCCAGCAGTTACAGACAGTTGAACACTGAAGCTTTCTTT
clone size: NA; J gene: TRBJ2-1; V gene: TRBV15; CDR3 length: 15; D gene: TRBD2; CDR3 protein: CATSSERGLYNEQFF; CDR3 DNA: TGTGCCACCAGCAGCGAGCGGGGGCTTTACAATGAGCAGTTCTTC